A selection of T cell receptor beta chains follows, all from one sample in a study of blood T cells in healthy people across ages. TCRdb re-analysed the 5' RACE reads in MiXCR, keeping a single row per CDR3 protein. The table shows 1.6 million or so distinct CDR3 sequences, with 30% to 40% occurring only once. The sample comprised blood. These receptor sequences come from a woman aged 25 to 39 in good health. Each CDR3 is given with its conserved first and last residue. The order of the fields is clone size, V gene, D gene, J gene, CDR3 protein, CDR3 DNA. The D gene is left open where the match is weak. Clone sizes are given selectively: once, few, many, or a class where the clone is expanded.

few	TRBV20-1	NA	TRBJ2-3	CSARKSASTDTQYF	TGCAGTGCTAGAAAGTCAGCTAGCACAGATACGCAGTATTTT
NA	TRBV7-9	NA	TRBJ2-5	CASSYRNGETQYF	TGTGCCAGCAGCTACAGGAATGGGGAGACCCAGTACTTC
NA	TRBV7-9	NA	TRBJ2-5	CASSSTASPWGQETQYF	TGTGCCAGCAGCTCAACGGCCTCTCCCTGGGGTCAAGAGACCCAGTACTTC
NA	TRBV5-5	NA	TRBJ1-1	CASSLQGLFRAFF	TGTGCCAGCAGTCTTCAGGGCCTCTTTAGGGCTTTCTTT
many	TRBV29-1	NA	TRBJ2-7	CSVEGGSGAPYEQYF	TGCAGCGTTGAAGGTGGCAGTGGAGCCCCCTACGAGCAGTACTTC
NA	TRBV5-4	TRBD2	TRBJ2-3	CASSYRGVGTDTQYF	TGTGCCAGCAGCTACCGGGGGGTAGGAACAGATACGCAGTATTTT
few	TRBV6-1	NA	TRBJ1-2	CASRTRDGNYGYTF	TGTGCCAGCAGAACCCGGGACGGAAACTATGGCTACACCTTT
few	TRBV18	NA	TRBJ2-7	CASSAGISNEQYF	TGTGCCAGCTCAGCAGGAATTAGCAACGAGCAGTACTTC
few	TRBV6-2/TRBV6-3	NA	TRBJ2-1	CASSPPGRDEQFF	TGTGCCAGCAGTCCTCCGGGACGCGATGAGCAGTTCTTC
NA	TRBV28	NA	TRBJ1-6	CASHRANSPLHF	TGTGCCAGTCACAGGGCGAATTCACCCCTCCACTTT
NA	TRBV7-9	TRBD1	TRBJ2-5	CASSLSGTGSRETQYF	TGTGCCAGCAGCTTATCGGGGACAGGGTCTAGGGAGACCCAGTACTTC
many	TRBV10-3	NA	TRBJ2-5	CAISESSWETQYF	TGTGCCATCAGTGAGTCAAGTTGGGAGACCCAGTACTTC
NA	TRBV20-1	TRBD1	TRBJ2-1	CSARGPGTGGYNEQFF	TGCAGTGCTAGAGGGCCCGGGACAGGGGGGTACAATGAGCAGTTCTTC
few	TRBV4-2	NA	TRBJ2-2	CASSQDRYQGQNANTGELFF	TGTGCCAGCAGCCAAGATCGGTATCAAGGTCAGAACGCGAACACCGGGGAGCTGTTTTTT
NA	TRBV7-9	NA	TRBJ1-1	CASSLAEPGALKAFF	TGTGCCAGCAGCTTAGCGGAGCCAGGGGCGTTGAAAGCTTTCTTT
NA	TRBV12-3/TRBV12-4	NA	TRBJ2-3	CASSFRGFSSTDTQYF	TGTGCCAGCAGTTTCCGGGGCTTTTCTAGCACAGATACGCAGTATTTT
once	TRBV28	NA	TRBJ1-2	CATFTANYGYTF	TGTGCCACTTTCACAGCGAACTATGGCTACACCTTC
many	TRBV29-1	NA	TRBJ2-1	CSVEDHGGISYYNEQFF	TGCAGCGTTGAAGATCACGGCGGGATCTCCTACTACAATGAGCAGTTCTTC
NA	TRBV7-2	TRBD2	TRBJ2-1	CASSLGAGGGEFF	TGTGCCAGCAGCTTGGGTGCGGGGGGTGGCGAGTTCTTC
many	TRBV6-2/TRBV6-3	NA	TRBJ1-5	CASSYPSMGQPQHF	TGTGCCAGCAGTTACCCGTCTATGGGACAGCCCCAGCATTTT
NA	TRBV13	NA	TRBJ2-7	CASSLQEGFEQYF	TGTGCCAGCAGCCTACAGGAGGGTTTCGAGCAGTACTTC
NA	TRBV7-2	NA	TRBJ2-7	CASSFHGSSYEQYF	TGTGCCAGCAGCTTTCACGGAAGCTCCTACGAGCAGTACTTC
few	TRBV11-2	NA	TRBJ2-3	CASSGTYSSTQYF	TGTGCCAGCAGCGGGACGTATAGCAGTACGCAGTATTTT
NA	TRBV11-3	NA	TRBJ2-5	CASSHGGEAGETQYF	TGTGCCAGCAGCCACGGAGGGGAGGCCGGCGAGACCCAGTACTTC
NA	TRBV25-1	NA	TRBJ1-5	CASSVGTQPQHF	TGTGCCAGCAGTGTCGGGACGCAGCCCCAGCATTTT
NA	TRBV20-1	NA	TRBJ2-2	CSAPGIGKLRTGELFF	TGCAGTGCCCCTGGGATCGGGAAACTCCGGACCGGGGAGCTGTTTTTT
few	TRBV18	NA	TRBJ2-7	CASSPPARDEQYF	TGTGCCAGCTCACCACCGGCTAGGGACGAGCAGTACTTC
once	TRBV5-1	NA	TRBJ1-3	CASSLTRASGNTIYF	TGCGCCAGCAGCTTGACCAGGGCGTCTGGAAACACCATATATTTT
NA	TRBV28	NA	TRBJ2-7	CASSRPYTYEQYF	TGTGCCAGCAGTCGGCCATATACCTACGAGCAGTACTTC
few	TRBV7-2	TRBD1	TRBJ2-3	CASSSKTGLADTQYF	TGTGCCAGCAGCTCAAAGACAGGGTTGGCAGATACGCAGTATTTT
NA	TRBV30	TRBD2	TRBJ2-3	CAWALAGTTDTQYF	TGTGCCTGGGCACTAGCGGGAACCACAGATACGCAGTATTTT
NA	TRBV9	TRBD2	TRBJ2-5	CASSVGTSGTLQETQYF	TGTGCCAGCAGCGTGGGGACTAGCGGGACCCTCCAAGAGACCCAGTACTTC
few	TRBV7-6	TRBD2	TRBJ2-1	CASSLVRGGRPYNEQFF	TGTGCCAGCAGCTTAGTACGGGGGGGCCGGCCCTACAATGAGCAGTTCTTC
few	TRBV7-9	TRBD1	TRBJ2-7	CASSSQGEYEQYF	TGTGCCAGCAGCTCACAGGGGGAGTACGAGCAGTACTTC
NA	TRBV30	NA	TRBJ2-3	CAWSAGMSLEGDTQYF	TGTGCCTGGAGCGCCGGGATGTCCCTAGAGGGAGATACGCAGTATTTT
NA	TRBV7-8	NA	TRBJ2-6	CASSSGQTSGANVLTF	TGTGCCAGCAGCTCCGGACAGACCTCTGGGGCCAACGTCCTGACTTTC
few	TRBV7-9	TRBD2	TRBJ2-3	CASSLSRTGGVSSDTQYF	TGTGCCAGCAGCTTATCCCGAACTGGGGGGGTCTCGTCAGATACGCAGTATTTT
NA	TRBV7-2	NA	TRBJ2-5	CASSLNRDYKQYF	TGTGCCAGCAGCCTTAACAGGGACTACAAGCAGTACTTC
NA	TRBV5-4	NA	TRBJ2-1	CASSLGMGVGISNEQFF	TGTGCCAGCAGCTTGGGGATGGGCGTAGGCATTTCCAATGAGCAGTTCTTC
NA	TRBV5-1	NA	TRBJ2-5	CASSLIPGDKQETQYF	TGCGCCAGCAGCTTGATTCCGGGGGATAAACAAGAGACCCAGTACTTC
NA	TRBV5-1	NA	TRBJ1-4	CASSWQGENEKLFF	TGCGCCAGCAGCTGGCAGGGTGAGAATGAAAAACTGTTTTTT
few	TRBV20-1	NA	TRBJ2-3	CSARATAASWRTDTQYF	TGCAGTGCTAGAGCCACGGCGGCCTCCTGGAGGACAGATACGCAGTATTTT